This TCR beta chain was found in a study of T cells in Graves' hyperthyroidism and ophthalmopathy. General study findings and limits: Most clonotypes that expanded in the thyroid above 0.001 also showed up in blood.

Amplified TCR beta CDR3 regions derived from RNA transcripts. RT-PCR in the first round (using the HTBI primer set) targeted the TCR CDR3. TCRdb used MiXCR to reprocess the multiplex PCR reads, holding one entry per CDR3 protein. The data contain 340,000 or so distinct CDR3 sequences, under 25% of them seen just once; the ten biggest clones take up around 45%. There are 15 residues in the CDR3. V shed 6 bases and J shed 7 bases, with 18 bases lying between them. In its sample, this clonotype was seen many times. The antigen is undetermined. The gene calls are TRBV12-3 or TRBV12-4 and TRBJ1-4, with D possibly being TRBD1 (5 bases). The material sequenced was blood. The sequence was obtained from a woman aged 45 to 65 with Graves' hyperthyroidism. The CDR3 region is CASRRQLTGSEKLFF. The CDR3 DNA reads TGTGCCAGCAGGAGACAGTTAACTGGGAGTGAAAAACTGTTTTTT.